These 19 T cell receptor beta chains originate from one sample sequenced in a study of T cell responses to AZD1222 COVID-19 vaccine. The assay was immunoSEQ multiplex PCR, and TCRdb's table has in-frame clones only and misses some. The sample holds tens of thousands of clones; roughly 90% are singletons and the top ten take about a fifth. The specimen was peripheral blood, collected on day 0 of AZD1222 vaccination. The receptors were sampled from an adult in good health.

This clone was seen a single time. The genes are TRBV20-1 and TRBJ2-5, with D perhaps TRBD1 (6 bases). V shed 7 bases and J shed 4 bases, with 10 bases lying between them. The CDR3 has 11 amino acids. CDR1 DFQATT and CDR2 SNEGSKA come from the germline V gene (reference sequence). The CDR3 protein is CSGQARETQYF. DNA for the CDR3: TGCAGTGGACAGGCAAGAGAGACCCAGTACTTC.

V gene TRBV27 combines with J gene TRBJ2-1, with D perhaps matching TRBD2 (7 bases). Germline CDR1 reads MNHEY; CDR2 reads SMNVEV (reference sequence). The V end was cut by 5 bases, the J end by 6 bases, with 23 bases between. The CDR3 consists of 17 residues. The CDR3 loop reads CASSPPRRAGASNEQFF. In DNA form, the CDR3 reads TGTGCCAGCAGTCCCCCCCGCCGGGCGGGGGCTTCCAATGAGCAGTTCTTC.

The chain combines TRBV7-2 with TRBJ1-2; 8 nucleotides agree with TRBD1. Germline V gene data show CDR1 as SGHTA and CDR2 as FQGNSA. The CDR3 has 12 residues. Trimming removed 3 bases from V and 6 bases from J; junction bases left unmatched: 0. CDR3 loop: CASSLTGDGYTF. In nucleotides, the CDR3 is TGTGCCAGCAGCTTGACAGGGGATGGCTACACCTTC.

This chain connects TRBV4-1 to TRBJ1-6, with D perhaps matching TRBD1 (5 bases). Trimming took 4 bases from V and 8 from J, leaving 18 bases between them. Germline V gene data show CDR1 as MGHRA and CDR2 as YSYEKL. There are 16 residues in the CDR3. In nucleotides, the CDR3 is TGCGCCAGCAGCCCGTACCCCGGGACGGACGATTCACCCCTCCACTTT. Translation: CASSPYPGTDDSPLHF.

The sample holds one count of this clone. J is TRBJ1-2 and V is TRBV28, with a possible D match to TRBD1 (6 bases). CDR3 length equals 12 residues. V was shortened by 5 bases and J by 8 bases, with 12 bases between the two germline ends. Germline CDR1 is MDHEN and CDR2 is SYDVKM. The CDR3, as DNA: TGTGCCAGCAGTACAGGGTCTATCGGCTACACCTTC. Protein sequence: CASSTGSIGYTF.

A few counts support this clone. The chain combines TRBV19 with TRBJ2-1; no firm D call. Germline CDR1 reads LNHDA; CDR2 reads SQIVND (reference sequence). This CDR3 has 15 amino acids. Trimming took off 5 bases at V and 9 bases at J, with 20 bases between the two ends. CDR3 in DNA: TGTGCCAGTAGTGACCAAAACGCCCGGGCGAGTGAGCAGTTCTTC. Amino acid sequence: CASSDQNARASEQFF.

This rearrangement joins TRBV6-5 to TRBJ1-2; no clear D. This CDR3 has 12 amino acids. V lost 7 bases and J 5 bases, leaving 11 bases between the germline ends. Germline V gene lookup returns CDR1 MNHEY and CDR2 SVGAGI. The CDR3 DNA follows: TGTGCCAGCACAAGGTTATATTATGGCTACACCTTC. Translated: CASTRLYYGYTF.

The genes are TRBV10-3 and TRBJ2-7; the D gene is possibly TRBD2 (5 bases). Trimming took off 6 bases at V and 0 bases at J, with 12 bases between the two ends. The germline CDR1 and CDR2 sequences are ENHRY and SYGVKD. This CDR3 is 14 amino acids long. The CDR3 is CAISVMTTSYEQYF. The CDR3 bases are TGTGCCATCAGCGTCATGACTACCTCCTACGAGCAGTACTTC.

This clone came up a few times. The chain couples TRBV4-1 to TRBJ1-4; D remains unclear. CDR1 and CDR2 from the germline V gene are MGHRA and YSYEKL. This CDR3 has 14 amino acids. V was shortened by 3 bases and J by 5 bases, with 10 bases between the two germline ends. Here the CDR3 reads CASSQQVGNEKLFF. CDR3 nucleotides: TGCGCCAGCAGCCAGCAGGTGGGGAATGAAAAACTGTTTTTT.

The genes are TRBV29-1 and TRBJ1-3; D is perhaps TRBD1 (6 bases). Germline CDR1 is SQVTM and CDR2 is ANQGSEA. There are 14 residues in the CDR3. The V end was cut by 0 bases, the J end by 6 bases, with 12 bases between. CDR3 in DNA: TGCAGCGTTGAAGAGGCAGGACAGCCAAACACCATATATTTT. It is translated as CSVEEAGQPNTIYF.

This chain links TRBV28 with TRBJ2-1, with TRBD1 matching 9 bases. CDR1 and CDR2 (germline): MDHEN, SYDVKM. V shed 6 bases and J 12 bases; nucleotides not matched to a gene: 15. This CDR3 is 15 amino acids long. The CDR3 region has the DNA TGTGCCAGCAGAGACAGGGGGAGGGGGTCGGTTGGGCAGTTCTTC. Translated, it gives CASRDRGRGSVGQFF.

The chain joins TRBV3-1 (or the pseudogene TRBV3-2) to TRBJ2-3; weak D call: TRBD2 (6 bases). The germline V and J ends were trimmed by 0 bases and 3 bases, with 10 bases remaining between them. The CDR3 spans 15 residues. Germline CDR1 LGHDT, CDR2 YNNKEL (reference sequence). The CDR3 DNA is TGTGCCAGCAGCCAAGATTCAGGGAGGACAGATACGCAGTATTTT. It specifies CASSQDSGRTDTQYF.

This rearrangement joins TRBV3-1 (or the pseudogene TRBV3-2) to TRBJ2-5; D is perhaps TRBD2 (6 bases). V lost 0 bases and J lost 5, with 13 bases in between. The CDR3 is 15 amino acids. Germline V lookup: CDR1 LGHDT, CDR2 YNNKEL (reference sequence). The CDR3 region has the DNA TGTGCCAGCAGCCAAGATGGAGGGGCGGGGGAGACCCAGTACTTC. It encodes CASSQDGGAGETQYF.

The chain has TRBV11-3 and TRBJ2-1, with unresolved D. CDR3 length: 15 residues. Per germline, CDR1 SGHNT and CDR2 YENEEA. The V end lost 1 base, the J end lost 0 bases, and 7 bases lay between the germline ends. This chain's CDR3 is CASSLGWSSYNEQFF. Here the CDR3 DNA reads TGTGCCAGCAGCTTAGGGTGGAGCTCCTACAATGAGCAGTTCTTC.

The chain joins TRBV2 to TRBJ2-7; 7 bases are shared with TRBD2. The CDR3 is 12 amino acids. Trimming cost V 5 bases and J 6 bases; bases outside gene matches: 4. Germline values: CDR1 SNHLY, CDR2 FYNNEI. The CDR3 nucleotides are TGTGCCAGCAGTTTCTCGGGGGGCGAGCAGTACTTC. Its protein product is CASSFSGGEQYF.

This clone was recorded once. The genes are TRBV7-2 and TRBJ2-7, with D tentatively TRBD1 or TRBD2 (5 bases each). V was clipped by 5 bases and J by 7 bases, with 15 bases between them. The germline CDR1 and CDR2 sequences are SGHTA and FQGNSA. CDR3 length: 13 amino acids. In nucleotides, the CDR3 is TGTGCCAGCAGCCGGGACCTGGCGCGTGAGCAGTACTTC. Translated: CASSRDLAREQYF.

This chain joins TRBV7-3 and TRBJ2-3; the D gene is possibly TRBD1 (6 bases). This CDR3 spans 14 amino acids. In germline, CDR1 is SGHTA, CDR2 FQGTGA. V was trimmed by 5 bases and J by 4 bases, leaving 13 bases between them. The CDR3 nucleotides are TGTGCCAGCAGCCCCACAGGGAGCGCAGATACGCAGTATTTT. Translation gives CASSPTGSADTQYF. The variable domain in full, completed from reference TRBV7-3 and TRBJ2-3, reads GAGVSQTPSNKVTEKGKYVELRCDPISGHTALYWYRQSLGQGPEFLIYFQGTGAADDSGLPNDRFFAVRPEGSVSTLKIQRTERGDSAVYLCASSPTGSADTQYFGPGTRLTVL.

This clone was seen only once. This chain joins TRBV5-1 and TRBJ1-2; 8 bases are a match to TRBD1. J gave up 4 bases and V 0 bases, and 11 bases lay outside the gene matches. CDR1 and CDR2 (germline): SGHRS, YFSETQ. CDR3 length equals 17 residues. DNA of the CDR3: TGCGCCAGCAGCTTGGCCTTCGGACAGGGTTACGGCTATGGCTACACCTTC. Its protein is CASSLAFGQGYGYGYTF.

The chain uses TRBV7-2 and TRBJ1-3; D perhaps matches TRBD1 (5 bases). V was cut by 4 bases and J by 4 bases, with 14 bases left in between. The CDR3 consists of 15 residues. Germline-derived CDR1 and CDR2 are SGHTA and FQGNSA. The DNA of the CDR3 is TGTGCCAGCAGCTCATTTACGGGGCCCGGAAACACCATATATTTT. It yields the protein CASSSFTGPGNTIYF.